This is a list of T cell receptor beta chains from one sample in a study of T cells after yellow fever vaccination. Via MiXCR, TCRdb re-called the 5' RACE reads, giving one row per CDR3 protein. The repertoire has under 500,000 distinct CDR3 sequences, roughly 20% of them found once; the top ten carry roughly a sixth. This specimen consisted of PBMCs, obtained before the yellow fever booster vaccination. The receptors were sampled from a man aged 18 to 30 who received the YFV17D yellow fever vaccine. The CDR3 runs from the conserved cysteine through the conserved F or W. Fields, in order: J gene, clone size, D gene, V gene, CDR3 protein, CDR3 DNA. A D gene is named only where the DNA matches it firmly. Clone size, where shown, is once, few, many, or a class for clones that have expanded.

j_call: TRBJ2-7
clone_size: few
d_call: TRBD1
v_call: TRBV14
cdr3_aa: CASSQDVYRGNEQYF
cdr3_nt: TGTGCCAGCAGCCAAGACGTCTACAGGGGAAACGAGCAGTACTTC

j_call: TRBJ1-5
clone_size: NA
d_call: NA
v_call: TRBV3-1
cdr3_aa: CASSQRGPQPQHF
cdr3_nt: TGTGCCAGCAGCCAAAGAGGCCCTCAGCCCCAGCATTTT

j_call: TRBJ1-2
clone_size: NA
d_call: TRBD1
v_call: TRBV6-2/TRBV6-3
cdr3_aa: CASSYNRGGGYTF
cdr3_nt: TGTGCCAGCAGTTACAACAGGGGCGGTGGCTACACCTTC

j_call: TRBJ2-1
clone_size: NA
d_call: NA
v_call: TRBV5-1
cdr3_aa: CASSFFQNNEQFF
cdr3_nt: TGCGCCAGCAGCTTTTTCCAGAACAATGAGCAGTTCTTC

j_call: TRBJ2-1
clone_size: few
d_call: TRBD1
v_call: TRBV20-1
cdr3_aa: CSAREVTQGDNEQFF
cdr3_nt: TGCAGTGCTAGAGAAGTCACTCAGGGGGACAATGAGCAGTTCTTC

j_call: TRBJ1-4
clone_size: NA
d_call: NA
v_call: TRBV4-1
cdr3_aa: CASSQGGALGQEKLFF
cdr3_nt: TGCGCCAGCAGCCAAGGTGGGGCGCTTGGCCAAGAAAAACTGTTTTTT

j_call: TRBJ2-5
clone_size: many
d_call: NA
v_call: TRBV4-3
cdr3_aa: CASSQRRVDGTQYF
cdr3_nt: TGCGCCAGCAGCCAAAGACGAGTAGACGGGACCCAGTACTTC

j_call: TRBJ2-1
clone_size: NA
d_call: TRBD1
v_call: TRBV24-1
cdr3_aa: CATSDLVGTGRAVGQFF
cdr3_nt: TGTGCCACCAGTGATTTAGTAGGGACAGGGAGAGCGGTTGGGCAGTTCTTC

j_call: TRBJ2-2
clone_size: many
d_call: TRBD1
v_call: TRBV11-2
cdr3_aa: CASSLAGQGNDGELFF
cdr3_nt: TGTGCCAGCAGCTTGGCTGGACAGGGTAATGACGGGGAGCTGTTTTTT

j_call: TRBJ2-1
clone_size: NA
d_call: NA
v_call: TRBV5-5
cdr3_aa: CASSPWDVLRNEQFF
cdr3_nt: TGTGCCAGCAGTCCCTGGGACGTACTTCGCAATGAGCAGTTCTTC

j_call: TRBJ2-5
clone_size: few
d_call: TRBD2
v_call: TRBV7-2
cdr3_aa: CASTAAGGQETQYF
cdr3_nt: TGTGCCAGCACCGCGGCGGGGGGCCAAGAGACCCAGTACTTC

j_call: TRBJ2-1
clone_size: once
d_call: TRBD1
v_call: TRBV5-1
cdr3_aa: CASSPGTGRYTYNEQFF
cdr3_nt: TGCGCCAGCAGCCCTGGGACAGGGAGGTACACCTACAATGAGCAGTTCTTC

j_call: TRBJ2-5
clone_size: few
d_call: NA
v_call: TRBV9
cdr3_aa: CASSDDGHETQYF
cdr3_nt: TGTGCCAGCAGCGACGACGGTCACGAGACCCAGTACTTC

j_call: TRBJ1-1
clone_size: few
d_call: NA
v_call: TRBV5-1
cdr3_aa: CASSLGEETAAFF
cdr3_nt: TGCGCCAGCAGCTTGGGGGAGGAAACGGCGGCTTTCTTT

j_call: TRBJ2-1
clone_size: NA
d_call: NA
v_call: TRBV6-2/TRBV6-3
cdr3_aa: CASSSGVYNEQFF
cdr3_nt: TGTGCCAGCAGTTCAGGGGTCTACAATGAGCAGTTCTTC

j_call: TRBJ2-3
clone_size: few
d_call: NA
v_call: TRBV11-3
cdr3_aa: CASSLEGGATTDTQYF
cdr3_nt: TGTGCCAGCAGCTTGGAGGGCGGGGCGACCACAGATACGCAGTATTTT

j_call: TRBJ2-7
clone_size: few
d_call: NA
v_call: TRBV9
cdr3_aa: CASSVGDLGLEQYF
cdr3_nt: TGTGCCAGCAGCGTAGGTGATTTGGGGCTCGAGCAGTACTTC

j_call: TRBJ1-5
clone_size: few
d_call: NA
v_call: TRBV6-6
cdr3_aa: CASGKPQHF
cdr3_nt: TGTGCCAGCGGAAAGCCCCAGCATTTT

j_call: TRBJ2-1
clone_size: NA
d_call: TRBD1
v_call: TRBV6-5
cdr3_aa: CASSNFPGTGVHNEQFF
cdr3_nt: TGTGCCAGCAGCAACTTTCCCGGGACAGGGGTACACAATGAGCAGTTCTTC

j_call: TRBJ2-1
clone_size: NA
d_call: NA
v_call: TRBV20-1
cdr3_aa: CSARGDDSDKSSYNEQFF
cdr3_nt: TGCAGTGCTAGAGGCGATGACAGTGATAAAAGCTCCTACAATGAGCAGTTCTTC